This TCR beta chain appears in the sequencing data of a study of blood T cells in healthy people across ages (dated by TCRdb to the mid-2010s). In terms of the full investigation: In model experiments, roughly one uniquely barcoded TCR beta cDNA molecule per two T cells was captured by template switching. To track age-related changes in TCR beta repertoire diversity, the study relied on deep sequencing normalized with unique cDNA molecular identifiers. Donors were grouped into four age groups: young (average 16 years), middle-aged (39), aged (roughly 67) and long-lived (approximately 81). To avoid experimental bias, donors of different ages were randomly spread across the sequencing lanes. For two donors (one aged 18 to 29 and one aged 80 or older), the study analyzed two additional independent replicas of 1 million unique cDNA reads from the same blood draw.

A remark on this clonotype: Its antigen remains unidentified. The DNA is left out, because the CDR3 cannot be placed on it with certainty; the CDR3 is given as TCRdb lists it.

The CDR3 numbers 15 residues from cysteine through phenylalanine. Sequences MDHEN (CDR1) and SYDVKM (CDR2) are obtained from the germline V gene. The 39 donors, aged 6 to 90 years, were systemically healthy Caucasian individuals from Russia. Approximately 9.3 milliliters of peripheral blood were collected from each donor into EDTA-treated Vacutainer tubes. PBMCs were isolated by Ficoll-Paque density-gradient centrifugation, with at least 6 million obtained per sample. Trizol reagent was used to extract total RNA from PBMCs, with at least 5.5 micrograms per sample. For every donor, flow cytometry on a PBMC aliquot measured the percentage of naive CD45RAhigh/CD27high T cells. The library was produced with 5' RACE. Reads for this sample came from an Illumina HiSeq 2500. A second 7 to 11 cycle PCR used a sample-barcoded 5' primer and a J-beta primer mix. A template-switch 5' adaptor carrying 12 random nucleotides introduced a unique molecular identifier onto each TCR beta cDNA molecule. Each sample yielded at least 2.5 million CDR3-containing paired-end reads. The Mint cDNA synthesis kit, primed by a TRBC-specific oligonucleotide, was used to synthesize first-strand cDNA from all RNA. Following uracil-DNA glycosylase treatment, all cDNA underwent a first 18-cycle PCR with the universal primers M1SS and BC2_uni_R. As for how the authors treated the data: For normalization, 1 million high-quality reads, each with a distinct molecular identifier, were randomly selected from each sample. Instead of being binned into consensus sequences, reads with shared molecular identifiers were discarded. CDR3 identification, clonotype clustering and error correction used MiTCR with a Q25 quality threshold and the strictest error-elimination algorithm. A nonparametric unseen species model with Euler transformation was used to estimate a lower bound on total TCR beta diversity. TCRdb reanalyzed the raw reads on its own, using fastp at Q25 for trimming and MiXCR for clone calling, and kept in-frame beta chains. CDR3 protein duplicates are merged, each entry listing the most common genes and DNA. The V and J calls were not made by the authors but by TCRdb's processing. The sample data list around 320,000 distinct CDR3 sequences, and less than 30% of these were observed just once. In total, the top ten clones hold 29% of the sample.

The study at large found these results: As age increased, observed TCR beta diversity per million T cells dropped in a roughly linear way, and a significant reduction was already evident by age roughly 40. Estimates of total diversity from one million sequenced T cells were regarded as lower bounds and underestimates. Compared with the aged group, the long-lived group had more naive CD4+ T cells, fewer expanded clones and increased TCR diversity, suggesting age selection. Conclusive comparison of naive and antigen-experienced compartments was prevented by the profiling of bulk unsorted PBMCs. Donor CMV infection status was unknown, potentially confounding age-related changes in expanded clonotypes. There was a strong correlation between observed TCR beta diversity and the percentage of naive T cells measured by flow cytometry.

The receptor comes from an older woman in good health. This chain joins TRBV28 to TRBJ1-6; TRBD1, as called in the table, went unchecked against the DNA. The specimen was blood. CDR3 region: CASILGGDRNSPLHF.